This T cell receptor beta chain was profiled in a study of T cells in localized non-small cell lung cancer. TCRdb keeps only in-frame clones here, not all; method: immunoSEQ multiplex PCR. This sample carries about 52,000 clones, 70% to 90% of them seen once, and the ten largest clones take about 16%. General study points: A higher density of T cells in blood coincided with extended overall survival. Investigators sequenced only a single tumor region, leaving heterogeneity possible. The greatest T cell clonality was found in uninvolved adjacent lung (higher than in tumor).

To note about this clone: Its specificity is unknown.

The clonotype originates from a female donor with stage II lung adenocarcinoma. The sample consisted of PBMCs, taken before any cancer treatment.

The CDR3 DNA reads TGTGCCAGCAGTTTCGCGATTACTGAAGCTTTCTTT. It codes for CASSFAITEAFF. This chain uses TRBV6-6 with TRBJ1-1; no definite D call. Germline V gives CDR1 MNHNY, CDR2 SVGAGI (reference sequence). This CDR3 contains 12 residues. Trimming took off 4 bases at V and 5 bases at J, with 8 bases between the two ends.